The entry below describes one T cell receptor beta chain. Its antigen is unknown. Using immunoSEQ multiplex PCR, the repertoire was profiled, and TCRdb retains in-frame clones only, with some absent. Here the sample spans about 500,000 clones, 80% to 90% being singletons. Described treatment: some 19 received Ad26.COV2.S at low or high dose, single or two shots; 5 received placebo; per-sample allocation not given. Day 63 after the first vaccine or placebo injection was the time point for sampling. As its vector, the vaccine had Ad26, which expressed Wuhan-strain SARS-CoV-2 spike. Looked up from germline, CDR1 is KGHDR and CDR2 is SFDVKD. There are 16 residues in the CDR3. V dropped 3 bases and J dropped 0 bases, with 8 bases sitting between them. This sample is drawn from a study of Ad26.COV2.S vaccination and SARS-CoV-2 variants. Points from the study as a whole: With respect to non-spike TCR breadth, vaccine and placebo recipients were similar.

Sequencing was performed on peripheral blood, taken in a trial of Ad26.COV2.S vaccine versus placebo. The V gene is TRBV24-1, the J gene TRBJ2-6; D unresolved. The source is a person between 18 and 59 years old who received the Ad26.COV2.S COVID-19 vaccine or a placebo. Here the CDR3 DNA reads TGTGCCACCAGTGATAGCCGTGTCTCTGGGGCCAACGTCCTGACTTTC. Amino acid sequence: CATSDSRVSGANVLTF.